The clone carrying this T cell receptor beta chain was recorded once. Its specificity is not known. The length of the CDR3 is 14 residues. The V gene end was trimmed by 6 bases and the J gene end by 5 bases; junction bases not matched to a gene: 5. The method was immunoSEQ multiplex PCR; TCRdb's version includes in-frame clones alone and lacks a portion of them. The sample has some 13,000 clones, 65% seen once. The data are from a study of chemoradiotherapy in HPV16-positive cancers. Repertoires were sampled repeatedly during chemoradiotherapy. Study conclusions and caveats: Candidate HPV-specific clones and E7-related TCR motifs grew in tumor during treatment. HPV-responsive T-cell expansion during chemoradiotherapy was linked to improved recurrence-free survival in HPV16-positive patients.

The material was obtained from a patient who underwent chemoradiotherapy. The chain joins TRBV23-1 to TRBJ2-2, with TRBD1 matching over 8 bases. TRBV23-1 qualifies as an ORF whose function is uncertain. The source of this sequence is a human donor with HPV-associated anogenital cancer. For the CDR3, the DNA is TGCGCCAGCAGCCGGGACAGGCGGACCGGGGAGCTGTTTTTT. It encodes CASSRDRRTGELFF.